This T cell receptor (beta chain) originates from a study of OX40 agonist ivuxolimab in advanced cancers. Regarding the study as a whole: Dosing at 0.1 to 3.0 mg/kg was accompanied by clonal expansion of CD4+ and CD8+ blood T cells by week 6.

TCRdb keeps only in-frame clones here, not all; method: immunoSEQ multiplex PCR. The table records 40,000 to 55,000 clones, around 84% of them present only once. This clone has only a few counts. Its antigen is not known. The V segment lost 3 bases and the J segment 4 bases; nucleotides outside the gene matches: 5. This CDR3 is 16 amino acids long. In germline, CDR1 is LNHDA, CDR2 SQIVND (reference sequence). This TCR derives from an adult with an advanced solid tumor such as melanoma, head and neck, liver or kidney cancer. The chain links TRBV19 to TRBJ1-5; 11 bases are shared with TRBD1. The starting material was CD4+ or CD8+ T cells sorted from blood, obtained in a trial of the OX40 agonist ivuxolimab. CDR3 loop: CASSIPDRGQNQPQHF. DNA of the CDR3: TGTGCCAGTAGTATCCCGGACAGGGGGCAAAATCAGCCCCAGCATTTT.